This T cell receptor beta chain was sequenced for a study of blood T cell repertoires in COVID-19. The germline CDR1 and CDR2 sequences are WSHSY and SAAADI. This CDR3 is 15 amino acids long. V was clipped by 2 bases and J by 4 bases; unmatched bases: 0. Data came from immunoSEQ multiplex PCR; TCRdb stores just in-frame clones and leaves some out. Of under 90,000 clones listed, roughly 88% were seen once; the top ten hold around 2.7%. This clonotype was obtained from a man in his sixties or seventies with active or convalescent COVID-19. The gene calls are TRBV10-2 and TRBJ2-3; 13 bases are shared with TRBD2. Sequenced sample: peripheral blood. The DNA of the CDR3 is TGCGCCAGCAGTGAGGGACTAGCGGGAGCAGATACGCAGTATTTT. This gives the protein CASSEGLAGADTQYF.